The sample holds many counts of the clone carrying this TCR beta chain. Its specificity is not known. The data were taken from a study of human T cells and chemical hapten exposure. Study summary: 0.01% DPC was applied to the upper back in patch tests, which were read at 6 days. The study, taken as a whole, reports: PT1 expanded TCR counts correlated positively with patch test score.

Under the authors' procedure: Per-sample TCR counts ranged from 23,224 to 690,600, median roughly 98,000. Each CDR3 protein gets one entry after TCRdb re-called the RACE reads with MiXCR. For this entry, the V and J calls and clone size follow TCRdb and not the study's own pipeline. The sample has about 40,000 distinct CDR3 sequences; around 3.2% are singletons. This CDR3 spans 15 amino acids. The ends lost 4 bases at V and 6 bases at J; junction bases unmatched: 7. The sample's time point: patch test 2, 6 weeks after DPC sensitization. The treatment was: therapeutic diphenylcyclopropenone sensitization with weekly scalp DPC. The study enrolled 18 to 70-year-old alopecia patients suitable for DPC.

Sequences were derived from whole blood, sampled in connection with sensitization to the hapten diphenylcyclopropenone (DPC). The receptor was derived from a man aged 40-55 years with alopecia areata. Some clones in this sample may be carry-over from other donors' samples. The chain carries TRBV12-3 or TRBV12-4 and TRBJ2-5; TRBD2 matches at 11 bases. For the CDR3, the DNA is TGTGCCAGCAGTTCTACTAGCGGGAGTCTGAAGACCCAGTACTTC. Translation gives CASSSTSGSLKTQYF.